This note documents a single T cell receptor beta chain sequence. This entry belongs to a study of T cell changes during pregnancy in multiple sclerosis. The data were produced by immunoSEQ multiplex PCR, yet TCRdb's version contains in-frame clones alone and is incomplete. Of tens of thousands of clones listed, roughly 92% are singletons. The source is a female donor in good health, enrolled as a control in a pregnancy study. Sequencing used peripheral blood, obtained in the third trimester of pregnancy.

Written as DNA, the CDR3 is TGCGCCAGCAGCCAAACGGACCAGGGGCGCAATCAGCCCCAGCATTTT. Encoded protein: CASSQTDQGRNQPQHF. V is TRBV4-3 and J is TRBJ1-5, with a possible D match to TRBD1 (6 bases). The CDR3 is 16 amino acids. The germline CDR1 and CDR2 sequences are LGHNA and YSLEER. The V end lost 2 bases, the J end lost 2 bases, and 13 bases lay between the germline ends.